This TCR beta chain stems from a study of blood T cell repertoires in COVID-19. Study details: Both acute and convalescent COVID-19 samples were obtained from the United States, Italy and Spain. T cells, B-cell-depleted T cells, or PBMCs supplied cDNA or gDNA.

The germline V gene has CDR1 SQVTM and CDR2 ANQGSEA. J was trimmed by 7 bases and V by 4 bases; bases with no gene match: 13. The length of the CDR3 is 16 residues. TCRdb keeps only in-frame clones here, not all; method: immunoSEQ multiplex PCR. The data contain tens of thousands of clones, less than 90% of them singletons. The sequence was collected from a woman older than 75 with acute or convalescent COVID-19. The sequencing input was peripheral blood. The gene calls are TRBV29-1 and TRBJ1-5, with 10 nucleotides matching TRBD1. The DNA of the CDR3 is TGCAGCGTTGGGTACTCGGGGACAGGGGTGGAGCAGCCCCAGCATTTT. Protein sequence: CSVGYSGTGVEQPQHF. The entire variable domain, with the rest obtained from reference TRBV29-1 and TRBJ1-5, is as follows: SAVISQKPSRDICQRGTSLTIQCQVDSQVTMMFWYRQQPGQSLTLIATANQGSEATYESGFVIDKFPISRPNLTFSTLTVSNMSPEDSSIYLCSVGYSGTGVEQPQHFGDGTRLSIL.